Given below is one TCR beta chain in context. As yet, its antigen is unknown. Tregs were sorted as CD4+CD25+CD127-/low cells. Constant-region reverse primers amplified full-length variable regions, followed by semi-nested Nested Universal Primer A PCR. TCRdb re-called the 5' RACE reads through MiXCR, storing one row per CDR3 protein. Seen here are 52,000 or so distinct CDR3 sequences, 20% to 25% observed once, and the top ten hold 3.2%. Trimming pared 5 bases from V and 1 base from J, leaving 11 bases between. Germline CDR1 is MDHEN and CDR2 is SYDVKM. The CDR3 is 14 residues long. Whole-study findings and limits: Tumor Treg TCRs overlapped most with tumor naive CD4+ cells.

The sequence was collected from a female donor with breast cancer. The chain links TRBV28 to TRBJ1-1, with no clear D. The sample taken for sequencing was tumor-infiltrating Tregs sorted from the breast tumor. CDR3: CASSISTGNTEAFF. CDR3 sequence (DNA): TGTGCCAGCAGTATCTCGACGGGGAACACTGAAGCTTTCTTT. Looking up the rest from reference TRBV28 and TRBJ1-1 gives the full variable domain: DVKVTQSSRYLVKRTGEKVFLECVQDMDHENMFWYRQDPGLGLRLIYFSYDVKMKEKGDIPEGYSVSREKKERFSLILESASTNQTSMYLCASSISTGNTEAFFGQGTRLTVV.